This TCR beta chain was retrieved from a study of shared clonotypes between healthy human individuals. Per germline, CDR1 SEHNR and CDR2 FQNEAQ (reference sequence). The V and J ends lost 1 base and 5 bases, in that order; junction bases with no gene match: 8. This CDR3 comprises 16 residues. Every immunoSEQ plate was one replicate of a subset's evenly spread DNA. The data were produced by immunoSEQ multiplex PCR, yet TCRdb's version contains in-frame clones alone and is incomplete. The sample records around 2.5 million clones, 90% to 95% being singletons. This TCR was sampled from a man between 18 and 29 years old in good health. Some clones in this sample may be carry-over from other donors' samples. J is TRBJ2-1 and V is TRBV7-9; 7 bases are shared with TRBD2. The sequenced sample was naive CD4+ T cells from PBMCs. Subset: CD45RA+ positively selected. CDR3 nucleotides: TGTGCCAGCAGCTTAGTTTGGGCTAGCGGCGACAATGAGCAGTTCTTC. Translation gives CASSLVWASGDNEQFF.